These 3 T cell receptor beta chains originate from one sample sequenced in a study of T cell repertoires in cytomegalovirus infection. Each CDR3 protein gets one entry after TCRdb re-called the reads with MiXCR. The table lists 400,000 to 550,000 distinct CDR3 sequences, around 11% of them singletons. The source material was PBMCs. These receptors all stem from a human donor in good health (CMV status not recorded). Some clones in this sample may be carry-over from other donors' samples.

This clonotype was detected only a few times. This sequence joins TRBV18 and TRBJ2-7, with a tentative D call TRBD2 (7 bases). Deletions cut 4 bases from V and 6 bases from J, with 22 bases between. This CDR3 has 16 amino acids. In germline, CDR1 is KGHSH, CDR2 LQKENI. CDR3 amino acids: CASSRGGGPRPLEQYF. Here the CDR3 DNA reads TGTGCCAGCTCACGGGGGGGGGGCCCCCGTCCTCTCGAGCAGTACTTC.

This clonotype was picked up a small number of times. The chain carries TRBV9 and TRBJ1-1, with 7 bases fitting TRBD1. The ends lost 0 bases at V and 4 bases at J; junction bases unmatched: 6. Germline assignment: CDR1 SGDLS and CDR2 YYNGEE. This CDR3 spans 15 amino acids. The CDR3 DNA follows: TGTGCCAGCAGCGTAGGCGACAGGGAGGGCACTGAAGCTTTCTTT. Translation gives CASSVGDREGTEAFF.

This clonotype appeared many times. The chain employs TRBV7-2 and TRBJ1-2; D unresolved. This CDR3 comprises 15 residues. Between the trimmed V and J ends, which lost 0 bases and 8 bases, there was a span of 16 bases. Germline loops: CDR1 SGHTA, CDR2 FQGNSA. Here the CDR3 reads CASSLAPRGNQGYTF. The CDR3 DNA follows: TGTGCCAGCAGCTTAGCCCCTCGCGGGAATCAAGGCTACACCTTC.